This T cell receptor (beta chain) was identified during a study of siplizumab effects on memory and regulatory T cells. Measured with immunoSEQ multiplex PCR; TCRdb has only the in-frame clones, and not every one. Of over 100,000 clones listed, approximately 90% were seen once; the top ten hold 0.75%. In the case of this clone: Its specificity is unknown.

General study results and limits: Sequences below about 10^-5 frequency were poorly captured, limiting mapping of alloreactive clones. Unstimulated naive T cells seemed to show more diversity than memory cells did, and they also seemed to be among the major contributors to the alloresponse. Relative to controls at about 28%, mappable alloreactive CD4+ clones exhibited a mean Treg-derived proportion of approximately 68% with siplizumab. There was no confirmation of the suppressive function of proliferating Tregs from siplizumab cultures.

The CDR3 spans 13 residues. V lost 8 bases and J 4 bases, leaving 11 bases between the germline ends. Germline loops: CDR1 WSHSY, CDR2 SAAADI. The specimen sequenced was Tregs sorted from blood. This TCR derives from a human donor in good health. This sequence joins TRBV10-2 and TRBJ2-2; D is uncertain. The CDR3 DNA reads TGCGCCAGCCTAGGACGGGCCACCGGGGAGCTGTTTTTT. The encoded protein is CASLGRATGELFF.